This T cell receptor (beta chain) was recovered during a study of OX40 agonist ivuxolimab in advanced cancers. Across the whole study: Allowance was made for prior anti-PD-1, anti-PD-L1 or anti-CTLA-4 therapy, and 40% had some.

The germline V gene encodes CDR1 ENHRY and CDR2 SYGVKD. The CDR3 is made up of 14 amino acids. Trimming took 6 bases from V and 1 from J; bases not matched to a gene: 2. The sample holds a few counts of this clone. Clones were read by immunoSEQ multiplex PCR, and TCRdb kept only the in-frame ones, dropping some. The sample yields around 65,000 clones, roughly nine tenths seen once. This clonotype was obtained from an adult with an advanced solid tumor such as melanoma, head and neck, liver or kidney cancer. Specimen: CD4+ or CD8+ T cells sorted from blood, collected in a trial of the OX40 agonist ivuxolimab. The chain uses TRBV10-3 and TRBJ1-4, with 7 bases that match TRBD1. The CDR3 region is CAIRRDRTNEKLFF. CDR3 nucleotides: TGTGCCATCAGGAGGGACAGAACTAATGAAAAACTGTTTTTT.